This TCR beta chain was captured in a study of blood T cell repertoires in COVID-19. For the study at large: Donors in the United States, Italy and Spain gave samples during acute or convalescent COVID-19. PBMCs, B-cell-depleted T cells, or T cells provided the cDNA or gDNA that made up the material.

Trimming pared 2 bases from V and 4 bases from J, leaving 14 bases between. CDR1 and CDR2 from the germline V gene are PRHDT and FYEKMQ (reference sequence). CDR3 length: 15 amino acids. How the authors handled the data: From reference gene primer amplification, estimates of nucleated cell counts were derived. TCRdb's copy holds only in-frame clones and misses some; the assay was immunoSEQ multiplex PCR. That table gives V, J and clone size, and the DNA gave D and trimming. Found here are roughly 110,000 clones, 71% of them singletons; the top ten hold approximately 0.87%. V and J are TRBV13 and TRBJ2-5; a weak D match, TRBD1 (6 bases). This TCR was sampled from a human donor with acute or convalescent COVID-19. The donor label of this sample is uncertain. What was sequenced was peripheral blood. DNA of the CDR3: TGTGCCAGCAGCTTATATGGGGGCGGGCGAGAGACCCAGTACTTC. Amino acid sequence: CASSLYGGGRETQYF.